This T cell receptor (beta chain) was recovered during a study of T cell clones after liver transplantation. Study-wide points: In two subjects, few donor cells limited the measurable donor-reactive repertoire. A larger donor-reactive than third-party decline suggested partial antigen-specific deletion. These preliminary findings come from unstandardized post-transplant sampling times.

In regard to this clone: What it recognizes is unknown.

CD3+CD4+ and CD3+CD8+ cells were FACS-sorted from thawed unstimulated PBMCs. The CDR3 loop spans 15 amino acids. Between the trimmed V and J ends, which lost 0 bases and 4 bases, there was a span of 12 bases. Germline-derived CDR1 and CDR2 are SGDLS and YYNGEE. The protocol was immunoSEQ multiplex PCR, while the TCRdb copy is restricted to in-frame clones and leaves out a portion. The sample includes around 19,000 clones, around nine tenths of them seen just once. This receptor was obtained from a human donor who received a liver transplant. The chain couples TRBV9 to TRBJ2-3, with D possibly matching TRBD1 (5 bases). The sample here was CD8+ T cells from blood, taken before liver transplant. The CDR3 region is CASSVAGFPADTQYF. Written as DNA, the CDR3 is TGTGCCAGCAGCGTAGCAGGGTTTCCAGCAGATACGCAGTATTTT.